These 30 T cell receptor beta chains share one sample of origin, sequenced in a study of response to subunit inactivated influenza vaccine. TCRdb recomputed calls from the RT-PCR reads with MiXCR, one row per CDR3 protein. The sample yields almost 600,000 distinct CDR3 sequences, approximately 14% seen once. Sequencing used PBMCs from blood, obtained 12 days after vaccination. These receptors were taken from a man in his forties or fifties who received an inactivated influenza vaccine.

This chain connects TRBV15 to TRBJ1-5, with a possible D match to TRBD1 (6 bases). The CDR3 is made up of 16 amino acids. Trimming shortened V by 1 base and J by 0 bases, and 10 bases separated the two germline ends. Germline CDR1 reads LNHNV; CDR2 reads YYDKDF (reference sequence). The CDR3 spells CATSRVGRGSNQPQHF. As DNA, the CDR3 is TGTGCCACCAGCAGAGTTGGCAGGGGTAGCAATCAGCCCCAGCATTTT.

The chain has TRBV29-1 and TRBJ2-7; D is possibly TRBD1 or TRBD2 (5 bases each). The ends were cut back, 6 bases at V and 2 bases at J, with 14 bases in the middle. Germline CDR1 SQVTM, CDR2 ANQGSEA. The CDR3 runs 13 residues. CDR3 residues: CSVAPGTPYEQYF. DNA for the CDR3: TGCAGCGTCGCGCCAGGGACCCCCTACGAGCAGTACTTC.

The chain uses TRBV6-5 and TRBJ1-3; D unclear. Trimming took 0 bases from V and 4 from J, leaving 7 bases between them. This CDR3 has 14 residues. The germline gives CDR1 MNHEY, CDR2 SVGAGI. The CDR3 here is CASSYSFRGNTIYF. CDR3 in DNA: TGTGCCAGCAGTTACTCGTTTCGGGGAAACACCATATATTTT.

This clonotype was observed many times. The chain uses TRBV28 and TRBJ2-5; 10 positions agree with TRBD2. The V and J ends lost 5 bases and 5 bases, in that order; junction bases with no gene match: 20. The germline V gene has CDR1 MDHEN and CDR2 SYDVKM. This CDR3 has 19 residues. The CDR3 is CASSEYSGTSDLAGETQYF. The CDR3 coding sequence is TGTGCCAGCAGTGAGTACTCCGGGACTAGCGACCTGGCAGGGGAGACCCAGTACTTC.

The chain is built from TRBV20-1 and TRBJ2-3; D is tentatively TRBD1 or TRBD2 (6 bases each). Looked up from germline, CDR1 is DFQATT and CDR2 is SNEGSKA (reference sequence). Trimming pared 0 bases from V and 2 bases from J, leaving 12 bases between. The CDR3 loop spans 15 amino acids. CDR3 in amino acids: CSARDFTGATDTQYF. In DNA, the CDR3 is TGCAGTGCTAGAGATTTTACGGGGGCCACAGATACGCAGTATTTT.

This clonotype showed up just a few times. V gene TRBV7-9 combines with J gene TRBJ1-3; 7 bases match TRBD1. After removal of 5 bases from V and 4 bases from J, the junction contained 8 bases not matched to a gene. The CDR3 covers 15 residues. Germline CDR1 and CDR2: SEHNR and FQNEAQ (reference sequence). CDR3: CASSQTGTAGNTIYF. CDR3 bases: TGTGCCAGCAGCCAAACCGGGACAGCAGGAAACACCATATATTTT.

V and J are TRBV12-3 or TRBV12-4 and TRBJ2-5, with a tentative D call TRBD2 (6 bases). The CDR3 consists of 15 residues. The ends were cut back, 5 bases at V and 1 base at J, with 14 bases in the middle. The CDR3 here is CASSPAGRSQETQYF. CDR3 DNA: TGTGCCAGCAGTCCAGCCGGGAGATCCCAAGAGACCCAGTACTTC.

This clonotype was counted at least ten times. V is TRBV4-1 and J is TRBJ2-3; TRBD2 aligns across 8 bases. The CDR3 covers 18 residues. Germline V lookup: CDR1 MGHRA, CDR2 YSYEKL. V lost 1 base, J lost 0 bases, and 9 bases stayed unmatched. The CDR3: CASSQVKAGALSTDTQYF. Written as DNA, the CDR3 is TGCGCCAGCAGCCAAGTAAAAGCGGGGGCCTTAAGCACAGATACGCAGTATTTT.

The CDR3 DNA follows: TGTGCCAGCAGCGTGGGTCCGACAGTACAAGAGACCCAGTACTTC. It specifies CASSVGPTVQETQYF. This sequence joins TRBV9 and TRBJ2-5, with D possibly TRBD1 on 5 matching bases. The CDR3 is 15 residues long. V was trimmed by 2 bases and J by 2 bases, leaving 13 bases between them. CDR1 is SGDLS and CDR2 is YYNGEE in the germline V gene.

The chain uses TRBV6-1 and TRBJ1-5; TRBD1 matches 10 bases. Germline CDR1 is MNHNS and CDR2 is SASEGT. The CDR3 sequence is 14 residues long. The trim removed 6 bases at V and 9 bases at J, leaving 8 bases unmatched. The CDR3 DNA follows: TGTGCCAGCAGGCCGGGACAGGGGAATGGGCCCCAGCATTTT. It specifies CASRPGQGNGPQHF.

There are many counts of this clonotype. The chain recombines TRBV5-1 with TRBJ2-3, with TRBD2 matching 9 bases. In germline, CDR1 is SGHRS, CDR2 YFSETQ. This CDR3 region has 14 residues. V trimming: 0 bases; J trimming: 6 bases; junction bases outside the gene matches: 2. CDR3 protein: CASSLALAGDTQYF. Written as DNA, the CDR3 is TGCGCCAGCAGCTTGGCCCTAGCGGGGGATACGCAGTATTTT.

V and J are TRBV6-6 and TRBJ2-7, with no clear D. This CDR3 has 13 amino acids. CDR1 and CDR2 (germline): MNHNY, SVGAGI (reference sequence). V gave up 8 bases and J gave up 0 bases, with 11 bases separating them. The CDR3 DNA is TGTGCCAGCGTCTTGGTACCCTCCTACGAGCAGTACTTC. This codes for CASVLVPSYEQYF.

A few counts support this clonotype. This rearrangement joins TRBV6-5 to TRBJ2-7, with no clear D. This CDR3 contains 14 residues. Germline V gene sequence: CDR1 MNHEY, CDR2 SVGAGI. V lost 3 bases to trimming and J lost 0 bases, with 9 bases between them. As DNA, the CDR3 is TGTGCCAGCAGTTATGCCAGATACTCCTACGAGCAGTACTTC. The encoded protein is CASSYARYSYEQYF.

This chain joins TRBV15 and TRBJ2-7; D possibly corresponds to TRBD2 (5 bases). The V and J ends lost 0 bases and 9 bases respectively, with 9 bases between them. Germline loops: CDR1 LNHNV, CDR2 YYDKDF (reference sequence). This CDR3 is 12 amino acids long. CDR3 protein: CATSREEGRQYF. The CDR3 DNA follows: TGTGCCACCAGCAGAGAAGAGGGTCGGCAGTACTTC.

The chain uses TRBV20-1 and TRBJ1-6; D is perhaps TRBD1 (5 bases). Trimming took off 0 bases at V and 5 bases at J, with 17 bases between the two ends. The CDR3 runs 17 residues. The V gene's germline CDR1 is DFQATT and CDR2 SNEGSKA (reference sequence). CDR3 sequence reads: CSARDRGRATDNSPLHF. The CDR3 bases are TGCAGTGCTAGAGATAGGGGTCGGGCCACGGATAATTCACCCCTCCACTTT.

V and J are TRBV30 and TRBJ2-7; D call uncertain. The germline V gene has CDR1 GTSNPN and CDR2 SVGIG (reference sequence). The CDR3 contains 13 residues. V was shortened by 4 bases and J by 2 bases, with 12 bases between the two germline ends. CDR3 amino acids: CAWTPKATYEQYF. The CDR3 region has the DNA TGTGCCTGGACCCCAAAGGCCACCTACGAGCAGTACTTC.

This clonotype was detected only a few times. This chain connects TRBV5-1 to TRBJ1-5; D gene uncertain. Germline CDR1 reads SGHRS; CDR2 reads YFSETQ. CDR3 size: 14 residues. Trimming removed 1 base from V and 4 bases from J, with 9 bases in between. CDR3 sequence reads: CASSLYGQNQPQHF. The CDR3 DNA reads TGCGCCAGCAGCTTGTATGGTCAAAATCAGCCCCAGCATTTT.

The V and J genes are TRBV11-2 and TRBJ1-6; 10 bases agree with TRBD1. Germline CDR1 and CDR2: SGHAT and FQNNGV. The V gene end was trimmed by 6 bases and the J gene end by 6 bases; junction bases not matched to a gene: 2. The CDR3 is 14 residues long. The CDR3 protein is CASRDRGVNSPLHF. In nucleotides, the CDR3 is TGTGCCAGCAGGGACAGGGGGGTTAATTCACCCCTCCACTTT.

The gene calls are TRBV25-1 and TRBJ2-5; D is unclear. V was cut by 5 bases and J by 2 bases, with 9 bases left in between. Germline assignment: CDR1 MGHDK and CDR2 SYGVNS. The CDR3 has 13 residues. The CDR3 nucleotides read TGTGCCAGCAGTAGAAGGTTACAAGAGACCCAGTACTTC. Amino acids: CASSRRLQETQYF.

This clonotype was recorded many times. The chain joins TRBV15 to TRBJ2-2; 9 bases map to TRBD1. Trimming took 0 bases from V and 6 from J; bases not matched to a gene: 11. Germline CDR1 reads LNHNV; CDR2 reads YYDKDF (reference sequence). The CDR3 sequence is 18 residues long. The CDR3 sequence: CATSRDYMGQGHPGELFF. CDR3 bases: TGTGCCACCAGCAGAGATTATATGGGACAGGGTCATCCCGGGGAGCTGTTTTTT.

The rearrangement uses TRBV29-1 and TRBJ2-3, with 8 bases matching TRBD1. V trimming: 6 bases; J trimming: 0 bases; junction bases outside the gene matches: 8. Germline V gene data show CDR1 as SQVTM and CDR2 as ANQGSEA. The CDR3 extends over 15 amino acids. CDR3 in amino acids: CSVLTTGASTDTQYF. The DNA for the CDR3 is TGCAGCGTCCTGACGACAGGGGCTAGCACAGATACGCAGTATTTT.

In this sample, this clonotype turned up a few times. This chain joins TRBV24-1 and TRBJ2-1; 11 bases are shared with TRBD1. Germline V gives CDR1 KGHDR, CDR2 SFDVKD. The CDR3 is made up of 13 amino acids. V was clipped by 9 bases and J by 9 bases; unmatched bases: 6. In DNA form, the CDR3 reads TGTGCCACCGGGGGACAGGGGGAGATTGAGCAGTTCTTC. It codes for CATGGQGEIEQFF.

This clonotype has more than one count but fewer than ten. V is TRBV6-5 and J is TRBJ2-3, with D possibly called TRBD1 or TRBD2 (5 bases each). Germline-derived CDR1 and CDR2 are MNHEY and SVGAGI. V shed 2 bases and J shed 6 bases, with 18 bases lying between them. The CDR3 consists of 16 residues. Written as DNA, the CDR3 is TGTGCCAGCAGTTACGGACCGGGACCGGGCCAGGATACGCAGTATTTT. Protein: CASSYGPGPGQDTQYF.

Here the CDR3 reads CASSDPRRDRGTRYEQYF. For the CDR3, the DNA is TGTGCCAGCAGCGACCCACGCCGGGACAGGGGTACCCGCTACGAGCAGTACTTC. This chain links TRBV11-2 with TRBJ2-7, with 10 bases lining up with TRBD1. This CDR3 spans 18 amino acids. Germline values: CDR1 SGHAT, CDR2 FQNNGV. After removal of 5 bases from V and 3 bases from J, the junction contained 16 bases not matched to a gene.

The rearrangement joins TRBV28 to TRBJ2-1; the D call may be TRBD1 or TRBD2 (5 bases each). Germline V gives CDR1 MDHEN, CDR2 SYDVKM. This CDR3 spans 11 amino acids. V gave up 6 bases and J gave up 13 bases, with 13 bases separating them. CDR3 in amino acids: CASSNGADQFF. The CDR3 DNA reads as TGTGCCAGCAGCAACGGGGCAGACCAGTTCTTC.

This clonotype was detected ten times or more. One junction end does not reproduce the germline sequence, and a read error may be involved. The V call is TRBV28, the J call TRBJ1-5, with 9 positions matching TRBD1. There are 15 residues in the CDR3. Germline CDR1 and CDR2: MDHEN and SYDVKM. This chain's CDR3 is CASSLSGQGNQPQHF. CDR3 bases: TGCGCCAGCAGCTTATCGGGACAGGGAAATCAGCCCCAGCATTTT.

The table lists this clonotype with a few counts. This sequence joins TRBV10-3 and TRBJ2-1; D is possibly TRBD2 (6 bases). CDR3 length equals 13 residues. Germline V lookup: CDR1 ENHRY, CDR2 SYGVKD. Trimming took 2 bases from V and 7 from J, leaving 9 bases between them. The CDR3 region is CAISEDGRNEQFF. The CDR3 DNA follows: TGTGCCATCAGTGAGGACGGGAGAAATGAGCAGTTCTTC.

The rearrangement uses TRBV19 and TRBJ2-2, with a possible D match to TRBD1 (5 bases). This CDR3 comprises 13 residues. The germline V and J ends were trimmed by 4 bases and 7 bases, with 10 bases remaining between them. Germline V gives CDR1 LNHDA, CDR2 SQIVND (reference sequence). CDR3: CASSSRDVGELFF. The CDR3 DNA reads TGTGCCAGTAGTAGCAGGGATGTCGGGGAGCTGTTTTTT. Based on the CDR3 plus reference TRBV19 and TRBJ2-2, the full variable domain is DGGITQSPKYLFRKEGQNVTLSCEQNLNHDAMYWYRQDPGQGLRLIYYSQIVNDFQKGDIAEGYSVSREKKESFPLTVTSAQKNPTAFYLCASSSRDVGELFFGEGSRLTVL.

This clonotype was observed a few times. The gene calls are TRBV9 and TRBJ2-1; D remains unclear. CDR3 length: 12 residues. CDR1 and CDR2 (germline): SGDLS, YYNGEE. The germline V and J ends were trimmed by 0 bases and 8 bases, with 6 bases remaining between them. The CDR3 sequence: CASSVAYDEQFF. The CDR3, as DNA: TGTGCCAGCAGCGTAGCTTACGATGAGCAGTTCTTC. Combining the CDR3 with reference TRBV9 and TRBJ2-1 gives the whole variable domain DSGVTQTPKHLITATGQRVTLRCSPRSGDLSVYWYQQSLDQGLQFLIQYYNGEERAKGNILERFSAQQFPDLHSELNLSSLELGDSALYFCASSVAYDEQFFGPGTRLTVL.

The chain combines TRBV5-1 with TRBJ2-3, with 8 bases that match TRBD1. J gave up 3 bases and V 3 bases, and 9 bases lay outside the gene matches. The CDR3 has 16 residues. CDR1 SGHRS and CDR2 YFSETQ come from the germline V gene. CDR3 in DNA: TGCGCCAGCAGCTCGGGACAGGCAATGAGAACAGATACGCAGTATTTT. Protein sequence: CASSSGQAMRTDTQYF.